Each of the 22 T cell receptor beta chains below was sequenced from the same sample in a study of T-cell memory formation after mild COVID-19. TCRdb re-analysed the 5' RACE reads in MiXCR, keeping a single row per CDR3 protein. The table records 300,000 to 400,000 distinct CDR3 sequences, around 28% of them present only once. The sequenced sample consisted of PBMCs or a T cell subset sorted from them (not recorded which). Source of these receptors: an adult woman who had mild COVID-19 (a few samples of this study predate the infection). Cell type and time point are not known.

In this sample, this clonotype turned up a few times. This sequence joins TRBV29-1 and TRBJ1-1, with 7 nucleotides matching TRBD1. Germline CDR1 SQVTM, CDR2 ANQGSEA. The CDR3 runs 13 residues. V gave up 6 bases and J gave up 5 bases; unmatched junction bases: 9. The CDR3 region has the DNA TGCAGCGTGGAGCGACAGGGAGGTACTGAAGCTTTCTTT. It translates to CSVERQGGTEAFF.

In this sample, this clonotype turned up a few times. The chain is built from TRBV5-1 and TRBJ2-7; the match to TRBD2 covers 8 bases. Germline CDR1 SGHRS, CDR2 YFSETQ. The CDR3 length is 14 residues. Trimming took 4 bases from V and 5 from J; bases not matched to a gene: 8. CDR3 amino acids: CASSRSGSVNEQYF. CDR3 nucleotide sequence: TGCGCCAGCAGCCGGAGCGGGAGTGTCAACGAGCAGTACTTC.

The chain combines TRBV7-9 with TRBJ2-5; tentatively, D is TRBD1 (5 bases). This CDR3 region has 14 residues. With 4 bases removed from V and 5 bases from J, the gap between germline ends came to 14 bases. The germline V gene has CDR1 SEHNR and CDR2 FQNEAQ (reference sequence). This CDR3 is CASSSRVRGETQYF. The CDR3 DNA sequence: TGTGCCAGCAGCTCCAGGGTGCGTGGGGAGACCCAGTACTTC.

This clonotype was counted only a few times. V usage is TRBV20-1 and J usage is TRBJ2-1, with TRBD2 as a possible D gene (6 bases). Germline lookup yields CDR1 DFQATT and CDR2 SNEGSKA (reference sequence). The length of the CDR3 is 15 residues. Trimming took 0 bases from V and 6 from J, leaving 15 bases between them. DNA of the CDR3: TGCAGTGCTAGAGATCCCCGGGAGCTCTCCAATGAGCAGTTCTTC. Translating it yields CSARDPRELSNEQFF.

The sample holds a few counts of this clonotype. This chain uses TRBV12-3 or TRBV12-4 with TRBJ2-1; tentative D call: TRBD1 (6 bases). The V gene lost 6 bases and the J gene lost 10 bases, with 28 bases spanning the gap. The CDR3 is 17 amino acids. CDR3 DNA: TGTGCCAGCAGACACCTTGGCCCTGGGACAACACCTCTGGAGCAGTTCTTC. Protein: CASRHLGPGTTPLEQFF.

A few counts support this clonotype. The genes are TRBV12-3 or TRBV12-4 and TRBJ1-5; D gene ambiguous. The CDR3 consists of 16 residues. Trimming cost V 5 bases and J 3 bases, with 17 bases left between them. Written as DNA, the CDR3 is TGTGCCAGCAGTGGACGGCTGTCCTTACTCAATCAGCCCCAGCATTTT. Protein sequence: CASSGRLSLLNQPQHF.

The rearrangement links TRBV3-1 to TRBJ2-4, with 9 bases fitting TRBD1. The CDR3 has 16 residues. The V segment lost 6 bases and the J segment 5 bases; nucleotides outside the gene matches: 11. Germline V lookup: CDR1 LGHDT, CDR2 YNNKEL (reference sequence). The CDR3 nucleotides are TGTGCCAGCAGACCTGGGACAGGGTCGCGGGAAAACATTCAGTACTTC. It translates to CASRPGTGSRENIQYF.

The rearrangement links TRBV2 to TRBJ1-2; D is unresolved. The CDR3 totals 12 residues. Germline-derived CDR1 and CDR2 are SNHLY and FYNNEI. V was cut by 7 bases and J by 4 bases, with 10 bases left in between. The CDR3 DNA reads as TGTGCCAGCATAAGGGAACCCTATGGCTACACCTTC. Translation: CASIREPYGYTF.

This chain links TRBV7-9 with TRBJ2-5; a weak D match, TRBD2 (5 bases). The CDR3 loop spans 15 amino acids. Per the germline V gene, CDR1 is SEHNR and CDR2 is FQNEAQ (reference sequence). The V end lost 1 base, the J end lost 5 bases, and 14 bases lay between the germline ends. The CDR3 DNA reads as TGTGCCAGCAGCTTAGGGGTCGGCTGGGAGGAGACCCAGTACTTC. It yields the protein CASSLGVGWEETQYF.

The chain recombines TRBV29-1 with TRBJ1-2, with 7 positions matching TRBD1. This CDR3 has 13 residues. Germline loops: CDR1 SQVTM, CDR2 ANQGSEA. Unmatched junction bases numbered 11, after V lost 7 bases and J lost 6 bases. This CDR3 is CSAKGGTDDGYTF. Here the CDR3 DNA reads TGCAGCGCCAAAGGGGGGACAGATGATGGCTACACCTTC.

The rearrangement joins TRBV5-4 to TRBJ1-1; no clear D. CDR1 and CDR2 from the germline V gene are SGHNT and YYREEE (reference sequence). Deletions cut 4 bases from V and 3 bases from J, with 10 bases between. The CDR3 runs 13 residues. As DNA, the CDR3 is TGTGCCAGCAGCCAGCAGTGGGACACTGAAGCTTTCTTT. It specifies CASSQQWDTEAFF.

The chain couples TRBV7-9 to TRBJ2-5, with D possibly TRBD1 on 5 matching bases. Trimming removed 10 bases from V and 5 bases from J, with 11 bases in between. CDR3 length equals 11 residues. From germline, CDR1 is SEHNR and CDR2 FQNEAQ (reference sequence). The CDR3 here is CATEKGETQYF. The DNA of the CDR3 is TGTGCCACTGAGAAGGGGGAGACCCAGTACTTC.

This clonotype was counted only a few times. The rearrangement links TRBV9 to TRBJ2-1; 9 bases map to TRBD2. This CDR3 comprises 18 residues. V dropped 0 bases and J dropped 5; count of bases not matched to a gene: 12. CDR1 is SGDLS, CDR2 YYNGEE, per germline. Here the CDR3 reads CASSVALVGTSRNNEQFF. CDR3 sequence (DNA): TGTGCCAGCAGCGTAGCCCTAGTCGGGACTAGCAGAAACAATGAGCAGTTCTTC.

There are a few counts of this clonotype. The chain combines TRBV7-6 with TRBJ2-2; 9 nucleotides align to TRBD1. The germline gives CDR1 SGHVS, CDR2 FNYEAQ. Trimming took 5 bases from V and 5 from J; bases not matched to a gene: 9. The CDR3 has 16 residues. The CDR3, as DNA: TGTGCCAGCAGCCCCTTCGGGACAGGGATAACCGGGGAGCTGTTTTTT. As protein: CASSPFGTGITGELFF.

The chain employs TRBV5-1 and TRBJ1-5, with D possibly TRBD1 on 5 matching bases. From germline, CDR1 is SGHRS and CDR2 YFSETQ. The CDR3 runs 14 residues. V gave up 1 base and J gave up 5 bases, with 10 bases separating them. CDR3 residues: CASSLSGFDQPQHF. CDR3 DNA: TGCGCCAGCAGCTTGTCAGGGTTCGATCAGCCCCAGCATTTT.

The chain links TRBV14 to TRBJ2-2; the D gene is possibly TRBD2 (6 bases). Germline assignment: CDR1 SGHDN and CDR2 FVKESK. The V end lost 2 bases, the J end lost 1 base, and 11 bases lay between the germline ends. This CDR3 spans 16 amino acids. DNA for the CDR3: TGTGCCAGCAGCCAATCGGGTAGCGGGAACACCGGGGAGCTGTTTTTT. Amino acids: CASSQSGSGNTGELFF.

This clonotype was recorded once. The V and J genes are TRBV11-2 and TRBJ1-4, with 8 bases aligning to TRBD1. The CDR3 covers 15 residues. Germline V CDR1 and CDR2: SGHAT, FQNNGV. J gave up 8 bases and V 3 bases, and 8 bases lay outside the gene matches. The CDR3 bases are TGTGCCAGCAGCTTTTCTGCAGGGGGCTACGAAAAACTGTTTTTT. Protein sequence: CASSFSAGGYEKLFF.

The rearrangement joins TRBV4-1 to TRBJ2-3; 7 nucleotides line up with TRBD2. This CDR3 is built from 16 residues. Germline values: CDR1 MGHRA, CDR2 YSYEKL. The V segment lost 0 bases and the J segment 8 bases; nucleotides outside the gene matches: 11. The CDR3 here is CASSQEAHLAGVTQYF. The DNA of the CDR3 is TGCGCCAGCAGCCAAGAGGCCCACTTGGCGGGGGTTACGCAGTATTTT.

The rearrangement joins TRBV19 to TRBJ1-6; maybe TRBD1 (5 bases). The CDR3 spans 15 residues. V lost 6 bases, J lost 7 bases, and 16 bases lay in between. The germline CDR1 and CDR2 sequences are LNHDA and SQIVND (reference sequence). CDR3 residues: CASRDTGLSNSPLHF. The CDR3 DNA reads as TGTGCCAGTAGGGACACTGGATTATCGAATTCACCCCTCCACTTT.

J is TRBJ2-1 and V is TRBV7-3, with TRBD2 matching over 10 bases. J was trimmed by 5 bases and V by 4 bases; bases with no gene match: 8. The CDR3 consists of 16 residues. Germline V gene data show CDR1 as SGHTA and CDR2 as FQGTGA. CDR3 region: CASSWGVAGGDNEQFF. The CDR3 region has the DNA TGTGCCAGCAGCTGGGGAGTAGCGGGGGGTGACAATGAGCAGTTCTTC.

This clonotype was detected many times. V and J are TRBV2 and TRBJ2-3; TRBD2 agrees at 9 bases. The CDR3 loop spans 15 amino acids. J gave up 4 bases and V 4 bases, and 6 bases lay outside the gene matches. Germline CDR1 and CDR2: SNHLY and FYNNEI. DNA of the CDR3: TGTGCCAGCAGTGGGGTTAGCGGGAGCGCAGATACGCAGTATTTT. Its translation is CASSGVSGSADTQYF.

Only a few counts were recorded for this clonotype. The chain has TRBV3-1 and TRBJ2-1, with 12 bases aligning to TRBD2. Germline CDR1 and CDR2: LGHDT and YNNKEL (reference sequence). The CDR3 sequence is 15 residues long. Germline trimming cut 4 bases from V and 7 bases from J; bases unmatched to any gene: 5. CDR3 region: CASSLTSGSSNEQFF. For the CDR3, the DNA is TGTGCCAGCAGCCTGACTAGCGGGAGTTCGAATGAGCAGTTCTTC.